The clone carrying this T cell receptor beta chain occurred a few times. Its antigen is not known. The sample originates from a study of PD-1 blockade in classical Hodgkin lymphoma. Whole-study results and caveats: Patients newly diagnosed and complete responders had comparable baseline diversity. Before treatment, TCR diversity in newly diagnosed patients was reportedly lower than in healthy donors.

Patients all relapsed after autologous stem cell transplantation, and there was variation in brentuximab vedotin exposure. Under best response, outcomes were complete response, partial response or progressive disease. CDR3 size: 13 residues. Between the trimmed V and J ends, which lost 8 bases and 0 bases, there was a span of 8 bases. The germline CDR1 and CDR2 sequences are SGHNT and YENEEA. The assay was immunoSEQ multiplex PCR, and TCRdb's table has in-frame clones only and misses some. The sample holds 75,000 to 100,000 clones, roughly 79% seen once. This TCR derives from a human donor with classical Hodgkin lymphoma. The source material was peripheral blood mononuclear cells (PBMCs), sampled before the second cycle of nivolumab. The chain has TRBV11-3 and TRBJ2-1; no clear D. In DNA form, the CDR3 reads TGTGCCAGCTCCTACAGCTCCTACAATGAGCAGTTCTTC. Translation: CASSYSSYNEQFF. The variable domain in full, with the rest retrieved from reference TRBV11-3 and TRBJ2-1, is EAGVVQSPRYKIIEKKQPVAFWCNPISGHNTLYWYLQNLGQGPELLIRYENEEAVDDSQLPKDRFSAERLKGVDSTLKIQPAELGDSAVYLCASSYSSYNEQFFGPGTRLTVL.